This is a list of T cell receptor beta chains from one sample in a study of PD-1 blockade in classical Hodgkin lymphoma. The method was immunoSEQ multiplex PCR; TCRdb's version includes in-frame clones alone and lacks a portion of them. The sample holds 50,000 to 75,000 clones, 80% to 90% seen once. The material was peripheral blood mononuclear cells (PBMCs), obtained at baseline. The receptors were sampled from a human donor with classical Hodgkin lymphoma. Both conserved end residues are part of each CDR3. The D gene is left open where the match is weak. Only some rows state a clone size, as once, few, many or a class for expanded clones.

D gene,V gene,J gene,clone size,CDR3 DNA,CDR3 protein
NA,TRBV20-1,TRBJ2-5,NA,TGCAGTGCTAGCCATGGTGAGACCCAGTACTTC,CSASHGETQYF
NA,TRBV10-3,TRBJ1-5,NA,TGTGCCATCAGTGAGTCCTGGCAGCCCCAGCATTTT,CAISESWQPQHF
TRBD1,TRBV7-2,TRBJ1-6,NA,TGTGCCAGCATGACTTTTAGGACAGGCCGCTCACCCCTCCACTTT,CASMTFRTGRSPLHF
NA,TRBV7-9,TRBJ2-1,NA,TGTGCCAGCAGCTTAGCGGAGTCGAGCGGGCAGTTCTTC,CASSLAESSGQFF
TRBD1,TRBV2,TRBJ1-5,NA,TGTGCCAGCAGTGATCCCGGGACAGCGCGATATAGCAATCAGCCCCAGCATTTT,CASSDPGTARYSNQPQHF
NA,TRBV13,TRBJ2-5,NA,TGTGCCAGCAGCTTTCATGAGACCCAGTACTTC,CASSFHETQYF
NA,TRBV30,TRBJ2-1,NA,TGTGCCTGGAGTGGGGGCCTCAATGAGCAGTTCTTC,CAWSGGLNEQFF
NA,TRBV9,TRBJ1-5,once,TGTGCCAGCAGCGACGGGACGACCGGCAATCAGCCCCAGCATTTT,CASSDGTTGNQPQHF
TRBD1,TRBV6-5,TRBJ1-6,NA,TGTGCCAGCACCCGGGGACAGGGGGGTTCACCCCTCCACTTT,CASTRGQGGSPLHF
TRBD1,TRBV27,TRBJ1-5,NA,TGTGCCAGCAGTTTGGACAGGGTAACCCAGCCCCAGCATTTT,CASSLDRVTQPQHF
NA,TRBV6-5,TRBJ1-3,NA,TGTGCCAGCAGTTTTGTATTCGGAAACACCATATATTTT,CASSFVFGNTIYF
NA,TRBV27,TRBJ2-7,NA,TGTGCCAGCAGTAGAGGACAGTATTCTTACGAGCAGTACTTC,CASSRGQYSYEQYF
NA,TRBV2,TRBJ1-4,NA,TGTGCCAGCAGGGCGACAGGCCTTAATGAAAAACTGTTTTTT,CASRATGLNEKLFF
NA,TRBV13,TRBJ1-2,NA,TGTGCCAGCAGCTTAGGCCAAGGGGATGGCTACACCTTC,CASSLGQGDGYTF
NA,TRBV4-1,TRBJ2-7,NA,TGCGCCAGCAGCCAAGATCGGACGCGACCCTACGAGCAGTACTTC,CASSQDRTRPYEQYF
TRBD1,TRBV28,TRBJ1-1,NA,TGTGCCAGCAGTTATCAGGGGGCAAGGACTGAAGCTTTCTTT,CASSYQGARTEAFF
NA,TRBV7-9,TRBJ1-4,NA,TGTGCCAGCAGCTTCAACGGTGCTCTAACTAATGAAAAACTGTTTTTT,CASSFNGALTNEKLFF
NA,TRBV7-9,TRBJ2-7,NA,TGTGCCAGCAGCTGGGGCTCGAACGAGCAGTACTTC,CASSWGSNEQYF
NA,TRBV20-1,TRBJ1-1,NA,TGCAGTGCTAGTGGTGGCACTGAAGCTTTCTTT,CSASGGTEAFF
NA,TRBV6-5,TRBJ2-2,NA,TGTGCCAGCAGTTACAGGCACCATAACACCGGGGAGCTGTTTTTT,CASSYRHHNTGELFF
NA,TRBV2,TRBJ1-1,NA,TGTGCCAGTCTAGCCACTGAAGCTTTCTTT,CASLATEAFF
TRBD1,TRBV28,TRBJ1-1,NA,TGTGCCAGCAGCTCGGGACAGGGGTTCCTTCAGGCTTTCTTT,CASSSGQGFLQAFF
NA,TRBV2,TRBJ1-1,NA,TGTGCCAGCAGTGAAGAGGGAATAGACACTGAAGCTTTCTTT,CASSEEGIDTEAFF
TRBD1,TRBV7-9,TRBJ2-1,NA,TGTGCCAGCAGTCGACCCGGACAGGAGACCAATGAGCAGTTCTTC,CASSRPGQETNEQFF
TRBD1,TRBV19,TRBJ1-5,NA,TGTGCCAGTAGTATAAGGGACAGGTCCCTGATGGGCAATCAGCCCCAGCATTTT,CASSIRDRSLMGNQPQHF
NA,TRBV29-1,TRBJ1-1,NA,TGCAGCGTTTGGACCGGAGAGACTGAAGCTTTCTTT,CSVWTGETEAFF
TRBD2,TRBV29-1,TRBJ2-3,NA,TGCAGCGTTAGAGAGGGGTTTAGCGGGGGGCCAGATACGCAGTATTTT,CSVREGFSGGPDTQYF
TRBD1,TRBV10-3,TRBJ2-3,once,TGTGCCATCAGCGCTCCCCGACAGGGGGCTAAAACAGATACGCAGTATTTT,CAISAPRQGAKTDTQYF
TRBD1,TRBV7-8,TRBJ1-2,NA,TGTGCCAGCAGCTCTTTACCGAGTCGGGACAGTACTAACTATGGCTACACCTTC,CASSSLPSRDSTNYGYTF
NA,TRBV15,TRBJ1-1,NA,TGTGCCACCAGCACCACCCTGAGGGGAAACACTGAAGCTTTCTTT,CATSTTLRGNTEAFF
NA,TRBV15,TRBJ2-7,NA,TGTGCCACCACTTCAGGGACCTCCTACGAGCAGTACTTC,CATTSGTSYEQYF
TRBD2,TRBV27,TRBJ2-7,once,TGTGCCAGCAGCCACCTCGGGGGGGCGGGGGAGCAGTACTTC,CASSHLGGAGEQYF
TRBD1,TRBV6-1,TRBJ1-4,NA,TGTGCCAGCAGTGGAGACAGGGGCACTTGGGAAAAACTGTTTTTT,CASSGDRGTWEKLFF
NA,TRBV5-1,TRBJ2-3,once,TGCGCCAGCAGCCCGGGGCCAGATACGCAGTATTTT,CASSPGPDTQYF
NA,TRBV20-1,TRBJ1-2,NA,TGCAGTGCTATAACGGGGGTCGGCTACACCTTC,CSAITGVGYTF
NA,TRBV11-3,TRBJ2-7,NA,TGTGCCAGCAGCGCTAGACACCCAGCAGAGCAGTACTTC,CASSARHPAEQYF
TRBD1,TRBV5-6,TRBJ2-3,NA,TGTGCCAGCAGCTTGACAGGGGAAGATACGCAGTATTTT,CASSLTGEDTQYF
NA,TRBV18,TRBJ1-2,NA,TGTGCCAGCTCACCCCAAAAAACCTTTACCGTATTTAACTATGGCTACACCTTC,CASSPQKTFTVFNYGYTF
NA,TRBV7-9,TRBJ1-2,NA,TGTGCCAGCAGCTTAACTCCAGGGAAGACAGGCTACACCTTC,CASSLTPGKTGYTF
NA,TRBV5-4,TRBJ2-7,NA,TGTGCCAGCAGCTCCGCCTACGAGCAGTACTTC,CASSSAYEQYF
NA,TRBV2,TRBJ1-5,NA,TGTGCCAGCAGTGAAGAGGGCATCTTCAATCAGCCCCAGCATTTT,CASSEEGIFNQPQHF
NA,TRBV6-5,TRBJ1-5,NA,TGTGCCAGCAGAAACCCGCCCCAGCATTTT,CASRNPPQHF
NA,TRBV5-4,TRBJ2-7,NA,TGTGCCAGCAGCCCGAACTTGGTAGAGCGTGACGAGCAGTACTTC,CASSPNLVERDEQYF
TRBD1,TRBV11-2,TRBJ2-5,NA,TGTGCCAGCAGCTTCCGGGACAGGGGGCGTGGGACCCAGTACTTC,CASSFRDRGRGTQYF
NA,TRBV28,TRBJ1-2,NA,TGTGCCAGCAGTTTAAAGGGTTATGGCTACACCTTC,CASSLKGYGYTF
NA,TRBV6-5,TRBJ1-3,NA,TGTGCCAGTGGGACGATCGGGACAACTGGAAACACCATATATTTT,CASGTIGTTGNTIYF
TRBD2,TRBV27,TRBJ2-5,NA,TGTGCCAGCAGTTTATGGGTCGGGGGGGCGCGGACCCAGTACTTC,CASSLWVGGARTQYF
NA,TRBV19,TRBJ1-5,NA,TGTGCCAGTAGCCCGACAGTGAATCAGCCCCAGCATTTT,CASSPTVNQPQHF
NA,TRBV6-5,TRBJ2-1,NA,TGTGCCAGCAGTTATATGGGGGCAGGGGCGGCCAATGAGCAGTTCTTC,CASSYMGAGAANEQFF
TRBD1,TRBV2,TRBJ2-7,NA,TGTGCCAGCAGCTCCAACCCGGGACAGGCCCTAGAGCAGTACTTC,CASSSNPGQALEQYF
NA,TRBV6-4,TRBJ2-7,once,TGTGCCAGCACGGGGCGACGAATGAACAGGGCCCCCGGGTACGAGCAGTACTTC,CASTGRRMNRAPGYEQYF
TRBD2,TRBV5-6,TRBJ2-5,once,TGTGCCAGCACTCAGCGGGGGGGCCGGGTCGTAGAGACCCAGTACTTC,CASTQRGGRVVETQYF
NA,TRBV7-3,TRBJ1-2,NA,TGTGCCAGCAGCTTATCTCCCGGGTATGAAGGCTACACCTTC,CASSLSPGYEGYTF
TRBD2,TRBV6-5,TRBJ2-3,NA,TGTGCCAGCAGTTACTGGCGGGGGGGCCTAACAGATACGCAGTATTTT,CASSYWRGGLTDTQYF
NA,TRBV7-9,TRBJ1-1,NA,TGTGCCAGCAGCCCGCAGGTGAACACTGAAGCTTTCTTT,CASSPQVNTEAFF
NA,TRBV28,TRBJ2-7,NA,TGTGCCAGCAGTTCTTCTACTATAATGGACGAGCAGTACTTC,CASSSSTIMDEQYF
NA,TRBV10-2,TRBJ1-6,once,TGCGCCAGCACACAGGGCAATTCACCCCTCCACTTT,CASTQGNSPLHF
NA,TRBV7-8,TRBJ1-5,NA,TGTGCCAGCAGCTTAGTATCGTCCCAATCGCCCCAGCATTTT,CASSLVSSQSPQHF
NA,TRBV5-1,TRBJ1-2,NA,TGCGCCAGCAGCTTAGGTACGCGGGGGGCGCAGGTCTATGGCTACACCTTC,CASSLGTRGAQVYGYTF
NA,TRBV7-8,TRBJ2-2,NA,TGTGCCAGCAGCGGACAGTTTTTCGGCGGGGAGCTGTTTTTT,CASSGQFFGGELFF